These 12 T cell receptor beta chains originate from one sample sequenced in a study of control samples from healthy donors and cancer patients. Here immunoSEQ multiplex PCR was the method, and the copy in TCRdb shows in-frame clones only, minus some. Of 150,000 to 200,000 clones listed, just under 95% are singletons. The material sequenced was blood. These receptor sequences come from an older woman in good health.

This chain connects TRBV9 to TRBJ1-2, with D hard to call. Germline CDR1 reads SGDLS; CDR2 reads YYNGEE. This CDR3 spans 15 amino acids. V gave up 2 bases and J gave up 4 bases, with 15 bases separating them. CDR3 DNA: TGTGCCAGCAGCGTGAGCACGGACGGAATCTATGGCTACACCTTC. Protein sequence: CASSVSTDGIYGYTF.

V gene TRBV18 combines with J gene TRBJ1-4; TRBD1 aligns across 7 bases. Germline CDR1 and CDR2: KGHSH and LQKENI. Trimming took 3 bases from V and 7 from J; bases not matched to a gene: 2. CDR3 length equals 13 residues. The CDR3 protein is CASSPGQPEKLFF. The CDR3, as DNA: TGTGCCAGCTCACCGGGACAGCCTGAAAAACTGTTTTTT.

CDR3 nucleotide sequence: TGTGCCAGCAGCCCGACGAACCTAGATACGCAGTATTTT. Its protein is CASSPTNLDTQYF. The chain has TRBV11-3 and TRBJ2-3; D unresolved. Trimming took off 5 bases at V and 5 bases at J, with 11 bases between the two ends. The germline gives CDR1 SGHNT, CDR2 YENEEA. This CDR3 comprises 13 residues.

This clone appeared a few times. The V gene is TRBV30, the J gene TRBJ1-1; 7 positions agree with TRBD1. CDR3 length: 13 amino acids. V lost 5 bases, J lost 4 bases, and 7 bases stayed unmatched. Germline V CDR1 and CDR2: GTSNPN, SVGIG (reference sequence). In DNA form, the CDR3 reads TGTGCCTGGGAAAAGGGGGCCGGCACTGAAGCTTTCTTT. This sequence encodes CAWEKGAGTEAFF.

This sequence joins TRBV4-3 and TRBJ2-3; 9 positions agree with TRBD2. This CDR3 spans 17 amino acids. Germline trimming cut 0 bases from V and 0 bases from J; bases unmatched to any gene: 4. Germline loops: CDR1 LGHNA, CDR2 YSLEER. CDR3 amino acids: CASSQEGLAGSTDTQYF. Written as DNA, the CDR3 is TGCGCCAGCAGCCAAGAAGGGCTAGCGGGGAGCACAGATACGCAGTATTTT.

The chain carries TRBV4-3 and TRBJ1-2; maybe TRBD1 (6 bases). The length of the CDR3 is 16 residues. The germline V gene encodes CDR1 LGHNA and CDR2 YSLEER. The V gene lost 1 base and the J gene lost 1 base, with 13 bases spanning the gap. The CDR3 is CASSQVMTGHNYGYTF. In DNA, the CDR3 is TGCGCCAGCAGCCAAGTGATGACAGGTCATAACTATGGCTACACCTTC.

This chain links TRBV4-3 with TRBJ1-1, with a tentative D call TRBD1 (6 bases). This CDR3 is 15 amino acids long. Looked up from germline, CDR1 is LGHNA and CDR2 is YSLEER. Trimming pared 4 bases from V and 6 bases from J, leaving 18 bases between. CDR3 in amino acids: CASSPIGGAPPEAFF. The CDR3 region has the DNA TGCGCCAGCAGCCCAATAGGGGGGGCGCCCCCTGAAGCTTTCTTT.

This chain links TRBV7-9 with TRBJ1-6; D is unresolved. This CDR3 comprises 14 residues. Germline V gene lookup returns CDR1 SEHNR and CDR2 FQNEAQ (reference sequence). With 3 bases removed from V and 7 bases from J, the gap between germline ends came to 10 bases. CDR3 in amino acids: CASSLSRENSPLHF. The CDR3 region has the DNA TGTGCCAGCAGCTTGTCGAGGGAAAATTCACCCCTCCACTTT.

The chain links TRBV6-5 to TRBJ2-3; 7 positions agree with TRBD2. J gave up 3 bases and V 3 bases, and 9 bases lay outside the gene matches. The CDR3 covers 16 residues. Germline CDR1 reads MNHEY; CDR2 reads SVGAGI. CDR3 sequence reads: CASSYSGGVTTDTQYF. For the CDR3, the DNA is TGTGCCAGCAGTTATTCGGGGGGAGTGACTACAGATACGCAGTATTTT.

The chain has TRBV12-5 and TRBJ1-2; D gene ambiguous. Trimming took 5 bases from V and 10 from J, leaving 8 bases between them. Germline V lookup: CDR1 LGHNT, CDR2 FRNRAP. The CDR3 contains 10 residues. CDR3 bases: TGTGCTAGTGGTCCCTTATACTACACCTTC. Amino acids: CASGPLYYTF.

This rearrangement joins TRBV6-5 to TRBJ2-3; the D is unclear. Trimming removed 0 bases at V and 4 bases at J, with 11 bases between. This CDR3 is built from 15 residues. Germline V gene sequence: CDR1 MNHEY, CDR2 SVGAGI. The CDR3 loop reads CASSYSLGSADTQYF. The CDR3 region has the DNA TGTGCCAGCAGTTACTCGTTGGGATCGGCAGATACGCAGTATTTT.

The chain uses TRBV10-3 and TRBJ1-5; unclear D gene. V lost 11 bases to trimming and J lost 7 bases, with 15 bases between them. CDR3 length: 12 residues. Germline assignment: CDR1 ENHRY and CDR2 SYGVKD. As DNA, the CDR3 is TGTGCCGCAGCGGGAACGGGACAGCCCCAGCATTTT. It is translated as CAAAGTGQPQHF.